This entry describes one T cell receptor beta chain. Trimming left V 6 bases short and J 4 bases short, with 15 bases between. The CDR3 extends over 14 amino acids. Germline V gene data show CDR1 as LNHNV and CDR2 as YYDKDF (reference sequence). The source of the sample is a study of T cell changes during pregnancy in multiple sclerosis. Profiling relied on immunoSEQ multiplex PCR, and the TCRdb table lists in-frame clones only, not all of them. Of 90,000 to 95,000 clones listed, approximately 92% were seen once; the top ten hold about 4.5%. The clonotype comes from a female donor with multiple sclerosis, enrolled in a pregnancy study. The chain is built from TRBV15 and TRBJ1-2; D unresolved. The material was peripheral blood, obtained in the first trimester of pregnancy. Here the CDR3 reads CATSPELIGYGYTF. The CDR3 DNA follows: TGTGCCACCAGTCCGGAGCTCATTGGCTATGGCTACACCTTC.